This T cell receptor (beta chain) was sequenced in a study of T cell responses to AZD1222 COVID-19 vaccine. V lost 10 bases and J lost 5; bases outside the gene matches: 9. Germline values: CDR1 SNHLY, CDR2 FYNNEI. The CDR3 has 13 residues. Generated by immunoSEQ multiplex PCR, the TCRdb table keeps only in-frame clones and is missing some. The sample lists about 120,000 clones; around 89% were seen once. The sequence derives from an adult in good health. The starting material was peripheral blood, obtained on day 0 of AZD1222 vaccination. The rearrangement links TRBV2 to TRBJ2-3; TRBD1 matches 7 bases. DNA of the CDR3: TGTGCCACCCACAGGGGCCAGGGAGATACGCAGTATTTT. The encoded protein is CATHRGQGDTQYF.